Below are 3 T cell receptor beta chains sequenced from a single sample in a study of T cells after yellow fever vaccination. TCRdb processed the 5' RACE reads anew with MiXCR; each CDR3 protein has one entry. This table has nearly 70,000 distinct CDR3 sequences, over 6% appearing once. The sequences come from CD8+ T cells sorted from PBMCs, collected about 49 days after the first yellow fever vaccination. The receptor source for this set is a man between 18 and 29 years old who received the YFV17D yellow fever vaccine.

The chain joins TRBV29-1 to TRBJ1-2; D unclear. CDR3 length: 14 amino acids. Trimming took 0 bases from V and 2 from J, leaving 10 bases between them. CDR1 is SQVTM, CDR2 ANQGSEA, per germline. The DNA of the CDR3 is TGCAGCGTTGAAGAAGGCGGTGCCAACTATGGCTACACCTTC. This codes for CSVEEGGANYGYTF.

The chain couples TRBV5-6 to TRBJ2-7, with a weak D call TRBD1 (6 bases). Trimming left V 3 bases short and J 0 bases short, with 13 bases between. The CDR3 is 15 amino acids. CDR1 is SGHDT and CDR2 is YYEEEE in the germline V gene. The CDR3 protein is CASSSRGSGSYEQYF. CDR3 in DNA: TGTGCCAGCAGCTCGAGGGGGAGCGGCTCCTACGAGCAGTACTTC.

Details on this clonotype: A much larger clone lies one base from this, so it may be a read error. The rearrangement uses TRBV6-1 and TRBJ2-7; D is perhaps TRBD1 (7 bases). This CDR3 is built from 15 residues. Germline V gene lookup returns CDR1 MNHNS and CDR2 SASEGT. Trimming pared 6 bases from V and 2 bases from J, leaving 17 bases between. CDR3 region: CASSGGGGWAYEQYF. CDR3 coding DNA: TGTGCCAGCAGCGGAGGGGGCGGGTGGGCCTACGAGCAGTACTTC.